These 30 T cell receptor beta chains came from one sample sequenced in a study of tumor-infiltrating lymphocytes in primary liver carcinoma. From 450 to 600 ng total RNA, TCR beta cDNA was generated with a primer in the constant region. Library construction for TCR beta comprised three nested multiplex PCR rounds performed with slightly modified ARM-PCR. A C-beta reverse primer was combined with TRBV1-TRBV30 forward primers in the first two PCR rounds, and each round had ten to eleven cycles. TCRdb redid the calling of the multiplex PCR reads with MiXCR, one entry per CDR3 protein. The table includes roughly 120,000 distinct CDR3 sequences, about 68% detected once. Extraction of RNA together with DNA used roughly 19-32 mg of unsorted bulk tissue. What was sequenced was liver tumor tissue from sampling region 1. Subset: tumor region T1, superior pole. The receptors derive from a woman aged 55-70 years with primary liver carcinoma and hepatitis B virus infection.

About this clonotype itself: Given the absence of the conserved phenylalanine or tryptophan at the CDR3 end, a read error is likely. V gene TRBV11-2 combines with J gene TRBJ2-1; 8 nucleotides line up with TRBD2. Germline V CDR1 and CDR2: SGHAT, FQNNGV. This CDR3 contains 14 residues. Germline trimming cut 7 bases from V and 2 bases from J; bases unmatched to any gene: 4. CDR3 DNA: TGTGCCAGCAAGACTAGCGAGACCTACAATGAGCAGTTCTCC. Its translation: CASKTSETYNEQFS.

A remark on this clonotype: A much larger clone lies a single base off, so this may be a read error. The CDR3 does not close with the conserved phenylalanine or tryptophan, likely indicating a read error. The rearrangement uses TRBV4-1 and TRBJ1-5; 7 bases line up with TRBD1. After removal of 3 bases from V and 5 bases from J, the junction contained 4 bases not matched to a gene. The germline gives CDR1 MGHRA, CDR2 YSYEKL. This CDR3 has 14 residues. CDR3 sequence reads: CASSQTGQYQPQHI. The CDR3 DNA reads as TGCGCCAGCAGCCAGACAGGGCAATATCAGCCCCAGCATATT.

On this clonotype itself: This sequence may be a read error, since a much larger clone differs from it by one base. The chain joins TRBV6-6 to TRBJ1-2; 7 bases agree with TRBD1. Germline V CDR1 and CDR2: MNHNY, SVGAGI (reference sequence). This CDR3 has 15 amino acids. The CDR3 loop reads CASSPRGGTNYGYAF. In DNA form, the CDR3 reads TGTGCCAGCAGCCCCAGGGGGGGAACTAACTATGGCTACGCCTTC.

Comments on this clonotype: A junction boundary mismatches the germline segment, possibly from a read error. The rearrangement joins TRBV5-6 to TRBJ1-6; unclear D gene. The CDR3 extends over 13 amino acids. Germline V gives CDR1 SGHDT, CDR2 YYEEEE. CDR3 residues: CASSLGVGSPLQF. Written as DNA, the CDR3 is TGTGCCAGCAGCTTGGGAGTCGGTTCACCCCTCCAATTT.

This clonotype appeared many times. V usage is TRBV29-1 and J usage is TRBJ1-4; D gene ambiguous. This CDR3 has 13 amino acids. Germline CDR1 is SQVTM and CDR2 is ANQGSEA. Between the trimmed V and J ends, which lost 3 bases and 2 bases, there was a span of 7 bases. The CDR3 here is CSVEDTTNEKLFF. The CDR3 DNA follows: TGCAGCGTTGAGGATACGACTAATGAAAAACTGTTTTTT.

In its sample, this clonotype was seen many times. This rearrangement joins TRBV12-3 or TRBV12-4 to TRBJ2-2; 8 bases are shared with TRBD1. The CDR3 loop spans 18 amino acids. V dropped 6 bases and J dropped 0; count of bases not matched to a gene: 12. The CDR3 DNA reads as TGTGCCAGCAGCCGAGTACAAGGACAGGGAACGAACACCGGGGAGCTGTTTTTT. Protein product: CASSRVQGQGTNTGELFF.

This clonotype has a count of ten or more. This chain joins TRBV2 and TRBJ2-1; TRBD2 agrees at 13 bases. V gave up 5 bases and J gave up 4 bases; unmatched junction bases: 2. This CDR3 has 15 amino acids. In germline, CDR1 is SNHLY, CDR2 FYNNEI. The CDR3 DNA sequence: TGTGCCAGCAGTCCACTAGCGGGAGGGTACAATGAGCAGTTCTTC. It encodes CASSPLAGGYNEQFF. The full variable domain, completed using reference TRBV2 and TRBJ2-1, is EPEVTQTPSHQVTQMGQEVILRCVPISNHLYFYWYRQILGQKVEFLVSFYNNEISEKSEIFDDQFSVERPDGSNFTLKIRSTKLEDSAMYFCASSPLAGGYNEQFFGPGTRLTVL.

This chain joins TRBV7-8 and TRBJ2-1; TRBD2 matches at 9 bases. There are 19 residues in the CDR3. Trimming removed 5 bases from V and 0 bases from J; junction bases left unmatched: 14. Germline CDR1 reads SGHVS; CDR2 reads FQNEAQ. The CDR3 DNA sequence: TGTGCCAGCAGCCCTAGCAGGTTTGCGGGAGGGACCTCCTACAATGAGCAGTTCTTC. Protein sequence: CASSPSRFAGGTSYNEQFF.

About this clonotype itself: The junction differs from germline at one of its ends, possibly a read error. The chain combines TRBV11-2 with TRBJ2-2; 7 nucleotides line up with TRBD1. The germline V gene has CDR1 SGHAT and CDR2 FQNNGV. This CDR3 contains 16 residues. This chain's CDR3 is CASSSPTGKNIGELFF. For the CDR3, the DNA is TGTGCCAGCAGCTCCCCGACAGGGAAGAACATCGGGGAGCTATTTTTT.

The CDR3 spells CASTSPRGEETQYF. In DNA form, the CDR3 reads TGTGCCAGCACCTCCCCGAGGGGGGAAGAGACCCAGTACTTC. V usage is TRBV28 and J usage is TRBJ2-5, with D perhaps being TRBD1 or TRBD2 (6 bases each). This CDR3 has 14 residues. Germline V gene lookup returns CDR1 MDHEN and CDR2 SYDVKM. V shed 7 bases and J shed 3 bases, with 15 bases lying between them.

The J gene is TRBJ2-3, the V gene TRBV5-1; D is possibly TRBD1 (6 bases). The CDR3 runs to 17 residues. The V end lost 0 bases, the J end lost 4 bases, and 18 bases lay between the germline ends. Germline V lookup: CDR1 SGHRS, CDR2 YFSETQ. The CDR3 DNA follows: TGCGCCAGCAGCTTGGTGGCCCCAGGGGCAATCGCAGATACGCAGTATTTT. Translated: CASSLVAPGAIADTQYF.

The chain uses TRBV30 and TRBJ1-5; 11 nucleotides match TRBD1. With V trimmed by 4 bases and J by 6 bases, 8 bases remained unmatched. Germline values: CDR1 GTSNPN, CDR2 SVGIG (reference sequence). The CDR3 is 15 amino acids. CDR3 residues: CAWKGTGGFAQPQHF. Here the CDR3 DNA reads TGTGCCTGGAAAGGGACAGGGGGGTTTGCTCAGCCCCAGCATTTT.

Worth noting for this clonotype: A clone one base away is much larger, so this may be a read error. V is TRBV4-1 and J is TRBJ2-1; the match to TRBD2 covers 11 bases. The CDR3 sequence is 19 residues long. From germline, CDR1 is MGHRA and CDR2 YSYEKL. V dropped 0 bases and J dropped 0; count of bases not matched to a gene: 7. CDR3 in DNA: TGCGCCAGCAGCCAAGAGGGGGCCACTAGCGGGAGCTCCTACAATGAGCAGTTCTTC. It translates to CASSQEGATSGSSYNEQFF.

With regard to this clonotype: A much larger clone lies a single base off, so this may be a read error. The V call is TRBV4-1, the J call TRBJ2-1, with 7 positions matching TRBD2. This CDR3 contains 15 residues. The germline V gene has CDR1 MGHRA and CDR2 YSYEKL. For the CDR3, the DNA is TGCGCCACTTCGACTAGCATCTCCTCCTACAATGATCAGTTCTTC. Its translation: CATSTSISSYNDQFF.

The chain employs TRBV5-4 and TRBJ2-2; D is unclear. Germline V gene lookup returns CDR1 SGHNT and CDR2 YYREEE (reference sequence). With 0 bases removed from V and 4 bases from J, the gap between germline ends came to 13 bases. The CDR3 contains 16 residues. In nucleotides, the CDR3 is TGTGCCAGCAGCTTGGCCATAGGCGAGAGCACCGGGGAGCTGTTTTTT. This sequence encodes CASSLAIGESTGELFF.

The chain uses TRBV28 and TRBJ2-5, with 11 bases matching TRBD2. Trimming cost V 7 bases and J 1 base; bases outside gene matches: 20. This CDR3 contains 20 residues. Germline V CDR1 and CDR2: MDHEN, SYDVKM. In DNA, the CDR3 is TGTGCCAGCACCCCGATGGCCGGGACTAGCGGCCGAGGCCTCCAAGAGACCCAGTACTTC. This sequence encodes CASTPMAGTSGRGLQETQYF.

To note about this clonotype: One end of the junction is discordant with germline, which a read error may explain. V usage is TRBV4-1 and J usage is TRBJ1-2, with 7 bases fitting TRBD1. The V gene's germline CDR1 is MGHRA and CDR2 YSYEKL. The CDR3 has 15 residues. CDR3 sequence: CASSQAAGGGYGYTF. The CDR3 DNA sequence: TGTGCCAGCAGCCAAGCGGCAGGGGGAGGGTATGGCTACACCTTC.

In the case of this clonotype: Being one base from a much bigger clone, this may be a read error. The chain couples TRBV6-1 to TRBJ1-2, with D possibly being TRBD1 (6 bases). CDR1 MNHNS and CDR2 SASEGT come from the germline V gene. Between the trimmed V and J ends, which lost 0 bases and 5 bases, there was a span of 13 bases. CDR3 length: 15 residues. The CDR3 loop reads CASSEAQGCRYGYTF. In DNA form, the CDR3 reads TGTGCCAGCAGTGAAGCGCAGGGGTGTCGGTATGGCTACACCTTC.

The chain employs TRBV11-3 and TRBJ2-4, with TRBD2 matching 8 bases. There are 15 residues in the CDR3. After removal of 5 bases from V and 9 bases from J, the junction contained 12 bases not matched to a gene. In germline, CDR1 is SGHNT, CDR2 YENEEA. The CDR3 coding sequence is TGTGCCAGCAGCAGTAACGGACTAGCAGGTGGCATTCAGTACTTC. Residues: CASSSNGLAGGIQYF.

In this sample, this clonotype turned up many times. The J gene is TRBJ2-4, the V gene TRBV7-8, with D uncertain. The CDR3 spans 15 residues. V lost 5 bases and J 2 bases, leaving 13 bases between the germline ends. Per the germline V gene, CDR1 is SGHVS and CDR2 is FQNEAQ. The CDR3 region is CASSVGGVTKNIQYF. CDR3 coding DNA: TGTGCCAGCAGCGTAGGTGGCGTGACCAAAAACATTCAGTACTTC.

On this clonotype itself: A single base separates this from a much larger clone, so it may be a read error. This chain links TRBV30 with TRBJ1-1; D unclear. The CDR3 covers 11 residues. Germline CDR1 is GTSNPN and CDR2 is SVGIG (reference sequence). The CDR3 sequence is CVWSINREAFF. The DNA for the CDR3 is TGTGTCTGGAGTATAAACAGAGAAGCTTTCTTT.

This clonotype was recorded at least ten times. The CDR3 DNA reads TGTGCCAGCAGCCAAGGCGGCAGGGCCCGGCAGCATTTT. It specifies CASSQGGRARQHF. This rearrangement joins TRBV14 to TRBJ1-5, with D possibly TRBD1 on 5 matching bases. Trimming shortened V by 1 base and J by 13 bases, and 14 bases separated the two germline ends. The CDR3 contains 13 residues. In germline, CDR1 is SGHDN, CDR2 FVKESK.

This clonotype was observed at least ten times. The chain links TRBV5-1 to TRBJ2-7, with a tentative D call TRBD1 (7 bases). The ends were cut back, 4 bases at V and 4 bases at J, with 18 bases in the middle. Germline V gene lookup returns CDR1 SGHRS and CDR2 YFSETQ. This CDR3 has 15 amino acids. This CDR3 reads CASSRGLTGLYEQYF. In nucleotides, the CDR3 is TGCGCCAGCAGCCGGGGACTGACAGGGCTTTACGAGCAGTACTTC.

For this clonotype: This sequence may be a read error, since a much larger clone differs from it by one base. The CDR3 DNA reads as TGCAGCGTCCGGGACATCGTCAATGAGCAGTTCTTC. Its protein is CSVRDIVNEQFF. The rearrangement uses TRBV29-1 and TRBJ2-1, with D tentatively TRBD1 (6 bases). This CDR3 comprises 12 residues. Germline CDR1 is SQVTM and CDR2 is ANQGSEA. The germline V and J ends were trimmed by 6 bases and 6 bases, with 12 bases remaining between them.

For this clonotype: A junction end diverges from the germline sequence, so it may reflect a read error. The J gene is TRBJ2-3, the V gene TRBV5-1; D unresolved. Germline CDR1 and CDR2: SGHRS and YFSETQ. The CDR3 runs 11 residues. CDR3 amino acids: CVSSMADTQYF. CDR3 DNA sequence: TGCGTCAGCAGCATGGCGGATACGCAGTATTTT.

Concerning this clonotype itself: It may be a read error: a sequence one base away is much more abundant. The chain carries TRBV5-8 and TRBJ2-7; tentatively, D is TRBD2 (5 bases). The CDR3 totals 12 residues. The germline V gene has CDR1 SGHTS and CDR2 YDEGEE. The CDR3 here is CDGETDPYEQYF. DNA for the CDR3: TGTGACGGGGAAACAGACCCCTACGAGCAGTACTTC.

In the case of this clonotype: Being one base from a much bigger clone, this may be a read error. The genes are TRBV5-5 and TRBJ2-1; 10 positions agree with TRBD2. Unmatched junction bases numbered 7, after V lost 0 bases and J lost 4 bases. The germline V gene encodes CDR1 SGHKS and CDR2 YYEKEE (reference sequence). The CDR3 extends over 17 amino acids. The CDR3 loop reads CASSLVLAGEGYNEQFF. CDR3 DNA: TGTGCCAGCAGCTTGGTGCTAGCGGGAGAGGGATACAATGAGCAGTTCTTC.

The genes are TRBV5-1 and TRBJ2-2; D unresolved. CDR1 is SGHRS and CDR2 is YFSETQ in the germline V gene. This CDR3 comprises 16 residues. Deletions cut 8 bases from V and 1 base from J, with 18 bases between. In DNA form, the CDR3 reads TGCGCCAGGAGCCCCTGGGGAACGCTGAACACCGGGGAGCTGTTTTTT. Translation: CARSPWGTLNTGELFF.

On this clonotype itself: At one end the junction does not follow the germline gene, possibly because of a read error. The J gene is TRBJ1-5, the V gene TRBV6-5; D call uncertain. The CDR3 contains 14 residues. The germline V gene has CDR1 MNHEY and CDR2 SVGAGI. CDR3 sequence: CTSRKTRRNQPQHF. The DNA for the CDR3 is TGTACCAGCAGAAAGACAAGGAGGAATCAGCCCCAACATTTT.

Worth noting for this clonotype: An end of the junction differs from the germline gene, which may be a read error. The chain combines TRBV28 with TRBJ2-7, with D perhaps matching TRBD1 (5 bases). Germline-derived CDR1 and CDR2 are MDHEN and SYDVKM. The CDR3 loop spans 13 amino acids. CDR3 coding DNA: TGTGCCGGCAAAAGGGGCTCCCTCTACGATCAGTACTTC. The encoded protein is CAGKRGSLYDQYF.